The clone carrying this T cell receptor beta chain appeared a few times. Germline V gives CDR1 LGHDT, CDR2 YNNKEL (reference sequence). There are 14 residues in the CDR3. Trimming shortened V by 0 bases and J by 3 bases, and 8 bases separated the two germline ends. This sample was taken from a study of human T cells and chemical hapten exposure. TCRdb processed the RACE reads anew with MiXCR; each CDR3 protein has one entry. The data contain about 300,000 distinct CDR3 sequences, roughly 6% of them singletons. Time point here: pre-sensitization, week 0. Stated treatment: therapeutic diphenylcyclopropenone sensitization with weekly scalp DPC.

The gene calls are TRBV3-1 and TRBJ2-5, with D tentatively TRBD2 (6 bases). The sample was whole blood, taken in connection with sensitization to the hapten diphenylcyclopropenone (DPC). This TCR derives from a woman under 30 with alopecia areata. Some clones in this sample may be carry-over from other donors' samples. The CDR3 bases are TGTGCCAGCAGCCAAGATTGGGGGGAAGAGACCCAGTACTTC. Encoded protein: CASSQDWGEETQYF.